This T cell receptor beta chain was sequenced for a study of cytomegalovirus exposure and HLA in healthy donors. Study-level background: Among a few hundred genotyped donors, roughly 81% fell in the Caucasian-associated ancestry cluster.

This clone occurred a few times. PCR employed 60 Vbeta and 13 Jbeta primers. Source study methods: Approximately 11 million of the roughly 77 million unique TCR beta chains counted in a later analysis were shared. The method was immunoSEQ multiplex PCR; TCRdb's version includes in-frame clones alone and lacks a portion of them. That table furnishes V, J and clone size, whereas the DNA furnished D and trimming. The sample records some 160,000 clones, around 77% being singletons. Germline assignment: CDR1 SGHTA and CDR2 FQGNSA. The J segment lost 13 bases and the V segment lost 1 base, leaving 11 bases of the junction unmatched. The CDR3 extends over 15 amino acids.

The rearrangement links TRBV7-2 to TRBJ2-1; 9 bases are a match to TRBD2. The TCR sequence derives from a woman aged 30 to 39 in good health and CMV-seronegative. The sequencing sample was made of PBMCs. CDR3 region: CASSLVGTSRRKQFF. The DNA of the CDR3 is TGTGCCAGCAGCTTAGTTGGGACTAGCAGGAGAAAACAGTTCTTC.